This entry lists 25 T cell receptor beta chains sequenced from one sample in a study of molecular identifiers for immune sequencing clone quantification. MiXCR, run by TCRdb on the PCR reads, gives a single entry per CDR3 protein. The sample has around 300,000 distinct CDR3 sequences; 24% are singletons. Sequenced: naive CD8+ T cells from blood, with Jurkat cell RNA spiked in. The subset was: FACS-sorted CD8+CD4-CCR7+CD45RA+ naive T cells. These receptors all stem from a human donor in good health. Some libraries in this study had Jurkat cell RNA spiked in.

Note on this clonotype: A read error may be the cause here, since a much bigger clone is one base away. Likely a read error: the CDR3 ends without its conserved phenylalanine or tryptophan. The CDR3 DNA is TGTGCCAGCACCTACGGGTCCACTGAAGCTTTCTCT. This sequence encodes CASTYGSTEAFS. This chain joins TRBV12-3 or TRBV12-4 and TRBJ1-1; D is unclear. The CDR3 is 12 amino acids. V shed 7 bases and J shed 4 bases, with 10 bases lying between them.

This clonotype has a count of ten or more. The chain carries TRBV28 and TRBJ1-5, with TRBD1 matching 7 bases. The germline V gene has CDR1 MDHEN and CDR2 SYDVKM. J gave up 5 bases and V 1 base, and 5 bases lay outside the gene matches. The CDR3 sequence is 15 residues long. The chain's CDR3 is CASSLSGDSDQPQHF. In nucleotides, the CDR3 is TGTGCCAGCAGTTTATCGGGGGACAGCGATCAGCCCCAGCATTTT.

The V call is TRBV7-9, the J call TRBJ2-5; D is ambiguous. V gave up 10 bases and J gave up 3 bases, with 12 bases separating them. This CDR3 is built from 12 residues. Germline values: CDR1 SEHNR, CDR2 FQNEAQ (reference sequence). The CDR3 DNA follows: TGTGCCACCCGGTCACTCAAAGAGACCCAGTACTTC. This gives the protein CATRSLKETQYF.

The CDR3 protein is CASSYPLGSPGELFF. The CDR3 region has the DNA TGTGCCAGCAGCTACCCCCTAGGGAGTCCCGGGGAGCTGTTTTTT. The chain uses TRBV11-2 and TRBJ2-2; tentative D call: TRBD2 (5 bases). From germline, CDR1 is SGHAT and CDR2 FQNNGV. V gave up 4 bases and J gave up 6 bases, with 15 bases separating them. The CDR3 is 15 residues long.

This clonotype came up a few times. The J gene is TRBJ2-7, the V gene TRBV21-1; the table assigns TRBD1, which was not confirmed against the DNA. TRBV21-1 is labeled a pseudogene. The CDR3 length is 16 residues. The CDR3 sequence is CASSKAPGQVFYEQYF. CDR3 bases: TGTGCCAGCAGCAAAGCTCCGGGACAGGTGTTCTACGAGCAGTACTTC.

Concerning this clonotype: Without the conserved terminal phenylalanine or tryptophan, this CDR3 likely stems from a read error. This chain joins TRBV12-3 or TRBV12-4 and TRBJ2-7, with D unclear. The length of the CDR3 is 16 residues. V lost 3 bases and J 0 bases, leaving 15 bases between the germline ends. CDR3 sequence (DNA): TGTGCCAGCAGTTTCGGAAAGGTACCTGGCTCCTACGAGCAGTACTCC. As protein: CASSFGKVPGSYEQYS.

This chain links TRBV2 with TRBJ2-7; no definite D call. The CDR3 contains 14 residues. Germline values: CDR1 SNHLY, CDR2 FYNNEI. V was clipped by 5 bases and J by 2 bases, with 13 bases between them. CDR3 loop: CASSPLLSAYEQYF. CDR3 DNA: TGTGCCAGCAGTCCCTTGCTGTCCGCCTACGAGCAGTACTTC.

Details on this clonotype: One end of the junction fails to match germline, which may point to a read error. The CDR3 loop reads CASAPLAGEYQEAQYF. CDR3 nucleotide sequence: TGTGCCAGCGCCCCCCTAGCGGGAGAATACCAAGAGGCCCAGTACTTC. This sequence joins TRBV2 and TRBJ2-5; 10 positions match TRBD2. CDR3 size: 16 residues. The germline CDR1 and CDR2 sequences are SNHLY and FYNNEI.

The rearrangement links TRBV7-9 to TRBJ2-7, with D tentatively TRBD2 (6 bases). The CDR3 is 16 residues long. V was shortened by 7 bases and J by 4 bases, with 23 bases between the two germline ends. Per germline, CDR1 SEHNR and CDR2 FQNEAQ (reference sequence). DNA of the CDR3: TGTGCCAGCACCACGTCATCAGGGATCGCGGGGTACGAGCAGTACTTC. Translating it yields CASTTSSGIAGYEQYF. Combining the CDR3 with reference TRBV7-9 and TRBJ2-7 gives the whole variable domain DTGVSQNPRHKITKRGQNVTFRCDPISEHNRLYWYRQTLGQGPEFLTYFQNEAQLEKSRLLSDRFSAERPKGSFSTLEIQRTEQGDSAMYLCASTTSSGIAGYEQYFGPGTRLTVT.

Many counts were recorded for this clonotype. The genes are TRBV7-6 and TRBJ2-1; D gene uncertain. CDR1 and CDR2 (germline): SGHVS, FNYEAQ. Trimming left V 2 bases short and J 3 bases short, with 11 bases between. The CDR3 covers 15 residues. The CDR3 DNA reads TGTGCCAGCAGCTTAACAGCGACTTACTACAATGAGCAGTTCTTC. This gives the protein CASSLTATYYNEQFF.

Worth noting for this clonotype: This sequence may be a read error, since a much larger clone differs from it by one base. The chain combines TRBV20-1 with TRBJ2-3; unclear D gene. CDR1 and CDR2 from the germline V gene are DFQATT and SNEGSKA (reference sequence). The CDR3 spans 13 residues. CDR3 loop: CSARDPGSDTRYF. In DNA form, the CDR3 reads TGCAGTGCTAGAGACCCCGGATCAGATACGCGGTATTTT.

In this sample, this clonotype turned up a few times. The genes are TRBV5-6 and TRBJ2-3; D ambiguous. The germline V and J ends were trimmed by 1 base and 6 bases, with 9 bases remaining between them. CDR1 is SGHDT and CDR2 is YYEEEE in the germline V gene. This CDR3 is 13 amino acids long. The CDR3 region has the DNA TGTGCCAGCAGCTTGCTAAGAAGGGATACGCAGTATTTT. This encodes CASSLLRRDTQYF.

The genes are TRBV2 and TRBJ2-3, with a weak D call TRBD1 (6 bases). The CDR3 extends over 16 amino acids. Germline V gene data show CDR1 as SNHLY and CDR2 as FYNNEI. V was clipped by 6 bases and J by 6 bases, with 22 bases between them. In DNA form, the CDR3 reads TGTGCCAGCAGGCCTACGGACAGAAAAGGACTTGATACGCAGTATTTT. It encodes CASRPTDRKGLDTQYF. Complete variable domain (other parts from reference TRBV2 and TRBJ2-3): EPEVTQTPSHQVTQMGQEVILRCVPISNHLYFYWYRQILGQKVEFLVSFYNNEISEKSEIFDDQFSVERPDGSNFTLKIRSTKLEDSAMYFCASRPTDRKGLDTQYFGPGTRLTVL.

This clonotype was counted only a few times. This rearrangement joins TRBV27 to TRBJ2-7; 9 bases match TRBD1. The trim removed 2 bases at V and 3 bases at J, leaving 5 bases unmatched. The CDR3 sequence is 15 residues long. In germline, CDR1 is MNHEY, CDR2 SMNVEV (reference sequence). As DNA, the CDR3 is TGTGCCAGCAGTTTAGTTACAGGGGGCATCTACGAGCAGTACTTC. Encoded protein: CASSLVTGGIYEQYF.

The chain employs TRBV12-3 or TRBV12-4 and TRBJ2-1; perhaps TRBD1 as D (6 bases). The CDR3 covers 13 residues. With 3 bases removed from V and 9 bases from J, the gap between germline ends came to 12 bases. The CDR3 DNA reads as TGTGCCAGCAGTTTTGGCAGGGGCCCTGAGCAGTTCTTC. As protein: CASSFGRGPEQFF.

This clonotype was counted many times. The rearrangement links TRBV15 to TRBJ2-3, with D possibly being TRBD1 (6 bases). CDR3 length equals 15 residues. V was trimmed by 2 bases and J by 3 bases, leaving 12 bases between them. CDR1 and CDR2 (germline): LNHNV, YYDKDF (reference sequence). In nucleotides, the CDR3 is TGTGCCACCAGCAGACAGTCAACAGGGACAGATACGCAGTATTTT. Translated, it gives CATSRQSTGTDTQYF.

V is TRBV7-2 and J is TRBJ2-1; 7 nucleotides align to TRBD2. From germline, CDR1 is SGHTA and CDR2 FQGNSA. The CDR3 extends over 17 amino acids. V was clipped by 5 bases and J by 8 bases; unmatched bases: 18. The CDR3 loop is CASSPWGMGGSSDEQFF. The CDR3 DNA sequence: TGTGCCAGCAGCCCCTGGGGGATGGGCGGGAGTAGCGATGAGCAGTTCTTC.

The chain carries TRBV29-1 and TRBJ2-7; 7 positions match TRBD1. Per germline, CDR1 SQVTM and CDR2 ANQGSEA. The CDR3 has 14 residues. The V and J ends lost 5 bases and 0 bases, in that order; junction bases with no gene match: 7. This CDR3 reads CSVSGTVDSYEQYF. The DNA of the CDR3 is TGCAGCGTTTCCGGGACAGTGGACTCCTACGAGCAGTACTTC.

This clonotype has only a few counts. The rearrangement uses TRBV19 and TRBJ2-2, with D perhaps TRBD1 (6 bases). V gave up 6 bases and J gave up 1 base, with 18 bases separating them. The CDR3 consists of 17 residues. Germline CDR1 and CDR2: LNHDA and SQIVND (reference sequence). The DNA of the CDR3 is TGTGCCAGTAGAGTATATCCCCAGACAGGGAACACCGGGGAGCTGTTTTTT. This codes for CASRVYPQTGNTGELFF.

The V and J genes are TRBV19 and TRBJ2-2; D is undetermined. Germline V gene sequence: CDR1 LNHDA, CDR2 SQIVND (reference sequence). V was clipped by 5 bases and J by 7 bases, with 2 bases between them. The CDR3 runs 10 residues. CDR3 DNA: TGTGCCAGTAGTGACGGGGAGCTGTTTTTT. Protein: CASSDGELFF.

As regards this clonotype: A much bigger clone sits one base away, suggesting this may be a read error. In DNA, the CDR3 is TGTGCCAGCAGTTTAACAGGGTCGGTTACAGATACGCAGTATTTT. It codes for CASSLTGSVTDTQYF. The chain uses TRBV12-3 or TRBV12-4 and TRBJ2-3; tentative D call: TRBD1 (6 bases). This CDR3 comprises 15 residues. Trimming left V 2 bases short and J 3 bases short, with 12 bases between.

In this sample, this clonotype turned up many times. The CDR3 bases are TGTGCCAGTAGTTCCCGACTAGAAGCTAGCACAGATACGCAGTATTTT. As protein: CASSSRLEASTDTQYF. The chain carries TRBV19 and TRBJ2-3; D perhaps matches TRBD2 (6 bases). The CDR3 covers 16 residues. In germline, CDR1 is LNHDA, CDR2 SQIVND (reference sequence). Trimming took 5 bases from V and 0 from J, leaving 15 bases between them.

Only a few counts were recorded for this clonotype. The chain links TRBV6-5 to TRBJ1-2, with D possibly matching TRBD1 (5 bases). Looked up from germline, CDR1 is MNHEY and CDR2 is SVGAGI. V dropped 4 bases and J dropped 8 bases, with 20 bases sitting between them. The CDR3 covers 15 residues. CDR3 DNA: TGTGCCAGCAGTTTTTCCGGGACGGCTCCTGGCGGCTACACCTTC. Its protein is CASSFSGTAPGGYTF.

This clonotype was counted many times. In nucleotides, the CDR3 is TGTGCCAGCAGTTTTGAGACAGAGACCCAGTACTTC. Translating gives CASSFETETQYF. V and J are TRBV28 and TRBJ2-5; D gene unclear. The V gene lost 3 bases and the J gene lost 4 bases, with 6 bases spanning the gap. The CDR3 covers 12 residues. Germline CDR1 MDHEN, CDR2 SYDVKM.

This clonotype was recorded a few times. In nucleotides, the CDR3 is TGTGCCAGTAGCGGGAAAACCGGGGAGCTGTTTTTT. Translating gives CASSGKTGELFF. The rearrangement joins TRBV19 to TRBJ2-2, with D maybe TRBD2 (5 bases). The V and J ends lost 6 bases and 5 bases respectively, with 7 bases between them. Germline CDR1 LNHDA, CDR2 SQIVND (reference sequence). The CDR3 length is 12 residues.